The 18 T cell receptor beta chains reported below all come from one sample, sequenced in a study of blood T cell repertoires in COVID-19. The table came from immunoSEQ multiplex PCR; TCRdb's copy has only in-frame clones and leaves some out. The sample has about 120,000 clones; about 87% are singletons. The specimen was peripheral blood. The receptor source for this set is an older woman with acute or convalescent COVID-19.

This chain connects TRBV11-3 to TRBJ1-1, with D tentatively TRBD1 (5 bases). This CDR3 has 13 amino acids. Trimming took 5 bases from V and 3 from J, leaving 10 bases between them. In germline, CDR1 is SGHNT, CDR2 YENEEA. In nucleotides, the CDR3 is TGTGCCAGCAGCCTAACGGGGGACACTGAAGCTTTCTTT. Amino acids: CASSLTGDTEAFF.

The CDR3: CASSEGLAGGPFQFF. CDR3 sequence (DNA): TGTGCCAGCAGTGAAGGACTAGCGGGGGGGCCCTTTCAGTTCTTC. This chain joins TRBV2 and TRBJ2-1, with TRBD2 matching over 14 bases. The germline gives CDR1 SNHLY, CDR2 FYNNEI. This CDR3 is 15 amino acids long. The ends lost 1 base at V and 13 bases at J; junction bases unmatched: 6. The full variable domain, in which reference TRBV2 and TRBJ2-1 provide the parts outside the CDR3, is EPEVTQTPSHQVTQMGQEVILRCVPISNHLYFYWYRQILGQKVEFLVSFYNNEISEKSEIFDDQFSVERPDGSNFTLKIRSTKLEDSAMYFCASSEGLAGGPFQFFGPGTRLTVL.

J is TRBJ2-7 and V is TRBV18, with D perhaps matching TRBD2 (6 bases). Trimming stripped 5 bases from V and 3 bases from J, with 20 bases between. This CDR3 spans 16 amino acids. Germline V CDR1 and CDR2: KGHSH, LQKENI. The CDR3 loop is CASSVFGGPQSYEQYF. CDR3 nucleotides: TGTGCCAGCTCAGTCTTCGGGGGTCCCCAAAGCTACGAGCAGTACTTC.

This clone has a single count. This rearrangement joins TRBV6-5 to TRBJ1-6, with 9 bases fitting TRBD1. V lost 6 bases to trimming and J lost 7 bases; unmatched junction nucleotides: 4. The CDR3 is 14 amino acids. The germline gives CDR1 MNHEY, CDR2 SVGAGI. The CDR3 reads CASRWDRANSPLHF. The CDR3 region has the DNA TGTGCCAGCAGGTGGGACAGGGCAAATTCACCCCTCCACTTT.

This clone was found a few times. The CDR3 sequence is CASSRAGTASSPLHF. Here the CDR3 DNA reads TGCGCCAGCAGCCGGGCCGGGACAGCCTCTTCACCCCTCCACTTT. The chain recombines TRBV4-1 with TRBJ1-6; TRBD1 aligns across 7 bases. CDR3 length: 15 amino acids. Germline trimming cut 4 bases from V and 9 bases from J; bases unmatched to any gene: 9. Germline CDR1 reads MGHRA; CDR2 reads YSYEKL.

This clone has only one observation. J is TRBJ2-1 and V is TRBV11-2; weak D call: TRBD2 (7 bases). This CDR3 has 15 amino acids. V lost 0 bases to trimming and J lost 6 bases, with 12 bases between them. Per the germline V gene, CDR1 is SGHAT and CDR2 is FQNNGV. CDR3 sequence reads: CASSLDLGGLNEQFF. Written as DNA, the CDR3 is TGTGCCAGCAGCTTAGATCTGGGGGGGCTCAATGAGCAGTTCTTC.

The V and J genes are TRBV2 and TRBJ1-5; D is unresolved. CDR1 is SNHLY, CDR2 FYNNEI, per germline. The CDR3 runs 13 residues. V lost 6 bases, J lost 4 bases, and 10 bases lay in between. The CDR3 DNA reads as TGTGCCAGCAGCCCTTCAGAAAATCAGCCCCAGCATTTT. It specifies CASSPSENQPQHF.

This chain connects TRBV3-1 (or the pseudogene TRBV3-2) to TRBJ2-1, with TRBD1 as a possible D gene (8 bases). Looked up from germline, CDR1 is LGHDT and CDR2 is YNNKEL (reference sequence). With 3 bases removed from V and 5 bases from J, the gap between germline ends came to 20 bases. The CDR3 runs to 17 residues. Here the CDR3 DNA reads TGTGCCAGCAGCCAGGTCGCCCGGACAGGGAGGGACAATGAGCAGTTCTTC. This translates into CASSQVARTGRDNEQFF.

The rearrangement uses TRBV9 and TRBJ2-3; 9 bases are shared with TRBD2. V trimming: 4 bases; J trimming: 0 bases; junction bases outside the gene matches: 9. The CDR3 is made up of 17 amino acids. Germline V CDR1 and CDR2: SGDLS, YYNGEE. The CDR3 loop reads CASSLSGGTSSTDTQYF. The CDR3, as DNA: TGTGCCAGCAGCCTGAGTGGTGGGACTAGCAGCACAGATACGCAGTATTTT.

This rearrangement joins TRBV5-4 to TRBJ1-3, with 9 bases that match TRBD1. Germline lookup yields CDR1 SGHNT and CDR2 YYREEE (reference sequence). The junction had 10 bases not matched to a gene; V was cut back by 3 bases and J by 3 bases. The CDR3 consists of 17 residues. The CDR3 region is CASSSGAGTGSGNTIYF. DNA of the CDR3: TGTGCCAGCAGCTCTGGGGCCGGGACAGGGAGTGGAAACACCATATATTTT.

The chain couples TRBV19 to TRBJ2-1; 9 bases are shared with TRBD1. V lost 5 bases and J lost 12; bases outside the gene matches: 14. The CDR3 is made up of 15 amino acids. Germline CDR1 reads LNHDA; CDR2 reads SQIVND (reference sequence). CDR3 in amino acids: CASSPGGQGLIGQFF. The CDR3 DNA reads TGTGCCAGTAGTCCCGGAGGACAGGGGTTGATAGGGCAGTTCTTC.

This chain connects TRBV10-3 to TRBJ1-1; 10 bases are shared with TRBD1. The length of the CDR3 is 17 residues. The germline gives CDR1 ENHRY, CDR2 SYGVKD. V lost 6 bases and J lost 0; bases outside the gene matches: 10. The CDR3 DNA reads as TGTGCCATCAGCCGAGGCCGGGACAGGGGCCTGAACACTGAAGCTTTCTTT. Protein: CAISRGRDRGLNTEAFF.

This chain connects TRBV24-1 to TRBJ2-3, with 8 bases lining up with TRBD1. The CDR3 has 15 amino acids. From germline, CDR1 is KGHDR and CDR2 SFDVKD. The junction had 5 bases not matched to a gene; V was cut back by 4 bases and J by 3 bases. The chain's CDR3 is CATSEGQGATDTQYF. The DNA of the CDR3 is TGTGCCACCAGTGAAGGCCAGGGGGCAACAGATACGCAGTATTTT.

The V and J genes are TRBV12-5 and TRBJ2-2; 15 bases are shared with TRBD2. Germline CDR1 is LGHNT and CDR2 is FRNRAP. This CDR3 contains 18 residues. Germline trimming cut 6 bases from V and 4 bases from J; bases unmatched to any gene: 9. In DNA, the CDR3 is TGTGCTAGTGGCCCCGGACTAGCGGGGGGGTCGGGCACCGGGGAGCTGTTTTTT. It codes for CASGPGLAGGSGTGELFF.

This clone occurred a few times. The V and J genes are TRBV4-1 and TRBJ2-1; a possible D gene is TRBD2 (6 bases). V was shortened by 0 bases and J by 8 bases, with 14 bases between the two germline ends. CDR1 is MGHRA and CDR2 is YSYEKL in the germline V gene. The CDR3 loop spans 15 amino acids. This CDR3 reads CASSQDSGRSYEQFF. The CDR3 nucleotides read TGCGCCAGCAGCCAAGATAGCGGCCGTAGCTATGAGCAGTTCTTC.

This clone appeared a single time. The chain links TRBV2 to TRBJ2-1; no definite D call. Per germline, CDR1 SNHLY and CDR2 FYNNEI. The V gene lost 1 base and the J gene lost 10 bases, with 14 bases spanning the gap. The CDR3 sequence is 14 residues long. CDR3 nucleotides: TGTGCCAGCAGTGAAGAAATGGTCGCCCTAGAGCAGTTCTTC. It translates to CASSEEMVALEQFF.

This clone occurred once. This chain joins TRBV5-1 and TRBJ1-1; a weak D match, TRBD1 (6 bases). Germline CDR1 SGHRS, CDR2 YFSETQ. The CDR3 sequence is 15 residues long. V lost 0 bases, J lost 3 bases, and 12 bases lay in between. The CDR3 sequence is CASSLAPRTDTEAFF. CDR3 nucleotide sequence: TGCGCCAGCAGCTTGGCCCCCCGGACAGACACTGAAGCTTTCTTT.

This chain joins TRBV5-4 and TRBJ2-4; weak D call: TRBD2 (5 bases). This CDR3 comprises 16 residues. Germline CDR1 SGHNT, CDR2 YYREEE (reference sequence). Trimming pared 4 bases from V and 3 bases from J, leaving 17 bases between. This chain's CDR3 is CASSAGAPLGKNIQYF. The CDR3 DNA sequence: TGTGCCAGCAGCGCGGGCGCCCCACTGGGCAAAAACATTCAGTACTTC.